This entry describes one T cell receptor (beta chain). The data stem from a study of CD8 T cells in Susac syndrome. FACS enriched CD8+ TEMRA cells, while bulk CD8+ and CD4+ were negatively isolated. Reverse transcription of 0.5 to 1 ug RNA was carried out with random hexamers. TCRdb re-derived calls from the immunoSEQ multiplex PCR reads in MiXCR, one entry per CDR3 protein. The data hold approximately 57,000 distinct CDR3 sequences, with more than 85% observed a single time. Germline V gene sequence: CDR1 LNHNV, CDR2 YYDKDF (reference sequence). V was shortened by 1 base and J by 8 bases, with 11 bases between the two germline ends. This CDR3 has 13 amino acids.

The chain has TRBV15 and TRBJ1-2; no firm D call. The sequenced sample was CD8+ T cells from PBMCs. The sequence derives from a human donor with Susac syndrome. CDR3 nucleotide sequence: TGTGCCACCAGCAGAGGCCGTACGGGGGGCTACACCTTC. Amino acids: CATSRGRTGGYTF.